The next 16 T cell receptor beta chains were all read from a single sample in a study of T cells after yellow fever vaccination. TCRdb analysed the 5' RACE reads with MiXCR anew, one entry per CDR3 protein. The sample lists 550,000 to 750,000 distinct CDR3 sequences; about 14% were seen once. The source was PBMCs, collected on the day of the yellow fever booster vaccination. The receptors here all came from a man aged 25-45 years who received the YFV17D yellow fever vaccine.

This clonotype was picked up a small number of times. As DNA, the CDR3 is TGTGCCAGCAGGCCTATTACAGCGTTCGGCAGGGGAGAGACCCAGTACTTC. The encoded protein is CASRPITAFGRGETQYF. The chain links TRBV6-1 to TRBJ2-5; maybe TRBD1 (6 bases). The V and J ends lost 6 bases and 4 bases respectively, with 24 bases between them. The CDR3 loop spans 17 amino acids. The V gene's germline CDR1 is MNHNS and CDR2 SASEGT.

The chain has TRBV7-9 and TRBJ1-1; tentatively, D is TRBD1 (5 bases). With 5 bases removed from V and 2 bases from J, the gap between germline ends came to 15 bases. From germline, CDR1 is SEHNR and CDR2 FQNEAQ (reference sequence). There are 15 residues in the CDR3. The chain's CDR3 is CASSPRGGDNTEAFF. In DNA form, the CDR3 reads TGTGCCAGCAGCCCCCGGGGAGGGGATAACACTGAAGCTTTCTTT. Supplemented by reference TRBV7-9 and TRBJ1-1, the full variable domain reads DTGVSQNPRHKITKRGQNVTFRCDPISEHNRLYWYRQTLGQGPEFLTYFQNEAQLEKSRLLSDRFSAERPKGSFSTLEIQRTEQGDSAMYLCASSPRGGDNTEAFFGQGTRLTVV.

The chain links TRBV27 to TRBJ2-1; TRBD2 matches 8 bases. The CDR3 sequence is 13 residues long. Germline CDR1 MNHEY, CDR2 SMNVEV (reference sequence). V shed 7 bases, J shed 9 bases, and the junction held 8 bases outside the gene matches. The CDR3 sequence is CASKLAGRIEQFF. The CDR3 DNA reads TGTGCCAGCAAGTTAGCGGGACGGATTGAGCAGTTCTTC.

This clonotype was found a few times. The chain has TRBV12-3 or TRBV12-4 and TRBJ2-7; tentatively, D is TRBD2 (7 bases). The CDR3 is 18 amino acids. V lost 8 bases and J lost 5, with 31 bases in between. The CDR3 loop reads CASSPSKAGAFEADEQYF. The CDR3 nucleotides read TGTGCCAGCTCCCCGTCAAAGGCGGGGGCTTTCGAAGCCGACGAGCAGTACTTC.

J is TRBJ1-1 and V is TRBV20-1; no reliable D call. Trimming removed 4 bases at V and 4 bases at J, with 7 bases between. CDR3 length: 11 residues. The germline CDR1 and CDR2 sequences are DFQATT and SNEGSKA (reference sequence). The CDR3 sequence: CSAIMATEAFF. DNA of the CDR3: TGCAGTGCTATAATGGCCACTGAAGCTTTCTTT.

This clonotype was detected only a few times. CDR3: CASTGTGANEQYF. The CDR3 coding sequence is TGTGCTTCCACCGGGACAGGGGCCAACGAGCAGTACTTC. V is TRBV12-5 and J is TRBJ2-7; 10 bases line up with TRBD1. With V trimmed by 11 bases and J by 5 bases, 9 bases remained unmatched. CDR3 length: 13 amino acids. CDR1 is LGHNT, CDR2 FRNRAP, per germline.

This clonotype was found a few times. V is TRBV24-1 and J is TRBJ2-5; the match to TRBD1 covers 8 bases. The germline gives CDR1 KGHDR, CDR2 SFDVKD. V lost 4 bases to trimming and J lost 0 bases; unmatched junction nucleotides: 6. The CDR3 spans 16 residues. CDR3 sequence (DNA): TGTGCCACCAGTGACCCGGACAGGGATAACCAAGAGACCCAGTACTTC. It codes for CATSDPDRDNQETQYF.

The chain links TRBV11-2 to TRBJ2-1, with 11 bases that match TRBD1. V lost 5 bases, J lost 2 bases, and 14 bases stayed unmatched. The CDR3 is made up of 19 amino acids. CDR1 is SGHAT, CDR2 FQNNGV, per germline. CDR3 protein: CASSPHRDLGQGAYNEQFF. The DNA for the CDR3 is TGTGCCAGCAGCCCACATCGCGACCTGGGACAGGGGGCCTACAATGAGCAGTTCTTC. The whole variable domain, remainder taken from reference TRBV11-2 and TRBJ2-1, is EAGVAQSPRYKIIEKRQSVAFWCNPISGHATLYWYQQILGQGPKLLIQFQNNGVVDDSQLPKDRFSAERLKGVDSTLKIQPAKLEDSAVYLCASSPHRDLGQGAYNEQFFGPGTRLTVL.

This clonotype showed up just a few times. The V gene is TRBV20-1, the J gene TRBJ2-5; 11 bases line up with TRBD2. Germline V lookup: CDR1 DFQATT, CDR2 SNEGSKA (reference sequence). The trim removed 3 bases at V and 4 bases at J, leaving 7 bases unmatched. CDR3 size: 15 residues. Here the CDR3 DNA reads TGCAGTGCTAGGGAAGTTAGCGGGAGGGCAGAGACCCAGTACTTC. The encoded protein is CSAREVSGRAETQYF.

V and J are TRBV10-3 and TRBJ2-7, with unresolved D. CDR1 ENHRY and CDR2 SYGVKD come from the germline V gene. The CDR3 sequence is 12 residues long. Trimming stripped 3 bases from V and 3 bases from J, with 6 bases between. The CDR3, as DNA: TGTGCCATCAGTGATAGGCTCTACGAGCAGTACTTC. This codes for CAISDRLYEQYF.

This clonotype was recorded a few times. The chain employs TRBV25-1 and TRBJ2-6; possible D gene TRBD2, 5 bases. The germline V gene has CDR1 MGHDK and CDR2 SYGVNS. With 7 bases removed from V and 15 bases from J, the gap between germline ends came to 22 bases. The CDR3 has 14 residues. The CDR3 DNA reads as TGTGCCAGCACCTGGACTGGCACGGTCGGCGCCCTGACTTTC. Translating gives CASTWTGTVGALTF.

The chain has TRBV7-8 and TRBJ2-1, with unresolved D. The CDR3 contains 13 residues. Germline CDR1 and CDR2: SGHVS and FQNEAQ. Trimming removed 5 bases from V and 6 bases from J, with 11 bases in between. The CDR3 sequence is CASSPPWGNEQFF. The CDR3 DNA follows: TGTGCCAGCAGCCCCCCTTGGGGCAATGAGCAGTTCTTC.

The V gene is TRBV7-9, the J gene TRBJ2-3; D gene unclear. Germline CDR1 is SEHNR and CDR2 is FQNEAQ (reference sequence). The ends were cut back, 5 bases at V and 7 bases at J, with 19 bases in the middle. The CDR3 length is 15 residues. This chain's CDR3 is CASSPLESERNTQYF. The DNA of the CDR3 is TGTGCCAGCAGCCCACTTGAGAGCGAACGAAATACGCAGTATTTT.

The table lists this clonotype with a few counts. The V gene is TRBV9, the J gene TRBJ2-7; D is perhaps TRBD2 (6 bases). Germline CDR1 SGDLS, CDR2 YYNGEE. This CDR3 comprises 16 residues. V lost 3 bases and J 3 bases, leaving 19 bases between the germline ends. CDR3 coding DNA: TGTGCCAGCAGCGCGTCATCCGGGACTGCTGACTACGAGCAGTACTTC. Protein sequence: CASSASSGTADYEQYF.

The rearrangement links TRBV25-1 to TRBJ2-5; 11 nucleotides align to TRBD2. V gave up 3 bases and J gave up 5 bases; unmatched junction bases: 5. Germline CDR1 MGHDK, CDR2 SYGVNS. The CDR3 sequence is 15 residues long. CDR3 loop: CASSETSGERETQYF. The CDR3 coding sequence is TGTGCCAGCAGTGAGACTAGCGGGGAGAGGGAGACCCAGTACTTC.

This clonotype has at least ten counts. This rearrangement joins TRBV11-2 to TRBJ2-2; 8 bases are shared with TRBD2. CDR3 length equals 15 residues. Germline assignment: CDR1 SGHAT and CDR2 FQNNGV. The V and J ends lost 7 bases and 7 bases, in that order; junction bases with no gene match: 11. Here the CDR3 DNA reads TGTGCCAGCACCTTCGGAGCGGGAGTAGGCGGGGAGCTGTTTTTT. This encodes CASTFGAGVGGELFF.